What follows is one T cell receptor beta chain and its context. This record comes from a study of Ad26.COV2.S vaccination and SARS-CoV-2 variants. Germline CDR1 is LNHDA and CDR2 is SQIVND (reference sequence). This CDR3 is built from 13 residues. The ends were cut back, 6 bases at V and 7 bases at J, with 13 bases in the middle. Treatment defined: some 20 received Ad26.COV2.S at low or high dose, single or two shots; about five received placebo; per-sample allocation not given. Sampling occurred on day 63 after the first vaccine or placebo injection. Some clones are missing from TCRdb's copy, which holds only in-frame ones; the method was immunoSEQ multiplex PCR. The sample has about 480,000 clones; around 88% are singletons.

The specimen comprised peripheral blood, sampled in a trial of Ad26.COV2.S vaccine versus placebo. The chain carries TRBV19 and TRBJ1-5; D remains ambiguous. The clonotype was recovered from a person aged 18-65 years who received the Ad26.COV2.S COVID-19 vaccine or a placebo. CDR3 sequence: CASRLSHTQPQHF. CDR3 coding DNA: TGTGCCAGTAGATTGAGCCACACCCAGCCCCAGCATTTT.